Below, 20 T cell receptor beta chains from the same sample are listed, as sequenced in a study of cytomegalovirus exposure and HLA in healthy donors. Vbeta (60) and Jbeta (13) primers were used in the PCR. The repertoire was sequenced with immunoSEQ multiplex PCR; TCRdb's copy has only in-frame clones and lacks some. In the table there are 200,000 to 250,000 clones, approximately 80% of which are singletons. The sample was PBMCs. The source is a young woman in good health and CMV-seronegative.

The genes are TRBV18 and TRBJ2-5; the match to TRBD2 covers 10 bases. Germline V gene lookup returns CDR1 KGHSH and CDR2 LQKENI. Trimming at V came to 3 bases and at J to 4 bases, leaving 8 bases not matched to a gene. The CDR3 spans 16 residues. The CDR3 DNA is TGTGCCAGCTCACCCCCTAGCGGGAGAAAAGTAGAGACCCAGTACTTC. Translating it yields CASSPPSGRKVETQYF.

DNA of the CDR3: TGTGCAGGGGGCTCCTACAATGAGCAGTTCTTC. Translating gives CAGGSYNEQFF. V usage is TRBV28 and J usage is TRBJ2-1, with D tentatively TRBD1 (6 bases). CDR1 is MDHEN, CDR2 SYDVKM, per germline. The CDR3 runs to 11 residues.

V and J are TRBV23-1 and TRBJ1-6; 7 nucleotides align to TRBD1. TRBV23-1 is filed as an ORF, its function uncertain. J gave up 8 bases and V 6 bases, and 10 bases lay outside the gene matches. The CDR3 runs 15 residues. DNA of the CDR3: TGCGCCAGCAGGAGACAGGGAAGAACCCATTCACCCCTCCACTTT. Its translation: CASRRQGRTHSPLHF.

This clone is a singleton in its sample. The CDR3 nucleotides read TGTGCCAGCAGCTTAGAAGTCTACTCCTACGAGCAGTACTTC. Protein sequence: CASSLEVYSYEQYF. This sequence joins TRBV11-2 and TRBJ2-7; D is unresolved. The CDR3 is 14 residues long. Germline V gene sequence: CDR1 SGHAT, CDR2 FQNNGV. The V and J ends lost 0 bases and 0 bases respectively, with 6 bases between them.

This chain joins TRBV5-1 and TRBJ1-1; TRBD1 is a possible D gene (6 bases). CDR3 length: 14 residues. V shed 2 bases and J shed 1 base, with 9 bases lying between them. CDR1 is SGHRS and CDR2 is YFSETQ in the germline V gene. In DNA, the CDR3 is TGCGCCAGCAGCTTAGGGACAACGAACACTGAAGCTTTCTTT. It encodes CASSLGTTNTEAFF.

The chain employs TRBV4-1 and TRBJ1-6; D not certain. Trimming stripped 1 base from V and 7 bases from J, with 23 bases between. Germline lookup yields CDR1 MGHRA and CDR2 YSYEKL. The length of the CDR3 is 19 residues. CDR3 nucleotide sequence: TGCGCCAGCAGCCAAGTTATGCGAACAGCTCAAAGCTTAAATTCACCCCTCCACTTT. The encoded protein is CASSQVMRTAQSLNSPLHF.

The chain uses TRBV25-1 and TRBJ2-5, with 9 bases identical to TRBD2. After removal of 9 bases from V and 4 bases from J, the junction contained 12 bases not matched to a gene. This CDR3 contains 15 residues. Germline CDR1 and CDR2: MGHDK and SYGVNS. In nucleotides, the CDR3 is TGTGCCAGTCCAGTGACTAGCGGAGAATCAGAGACCCAGTACTTC. Protein sequence: CASPVTSGESETQYF.

The chain carries TRBV30 and TRBJ2-5, with 9 bases that match TRBD1. The trim removed 4 bases at V and 2 bases at J, leaving 8 bases unmatched. Germline loops: CDR1 GTSNPN, CDR2 SVGIG (reference sequence). The CDR3 has 15 amino acids. The CDR3 DNA sequence: TGTGCCTGGACCAAACAGACAGGGGGACAAGAGACCCAGTACTTC. Protein: CAWTKQTGGQETQYF.

DNA for the CDR3: TGTGCCAGCAGTTTTAGCGGGGGCTCCTACAATGAGCAGTTCTTC. Protein product: CASSFSGGSYNEQFF. The chain uses TRBV6-5 and TRBJ2-1; TRBD2 matches at 9 bases. CDR3 size: 15 residues. V lost 4 bases, J lost 0 bases, and 1 base stayed unmatched. Germline CDR1 and CDR2: MNHEY and SVGAGI.

The V gene is TRBV18, the J gene TRBJ2-1, with 9 bases lining up with TRBD2. This CDR3 is 15 amino acids long. With V trimmed by 4 bases and J by 2 bases, 3 bases remained unmatched. Germline V gene sequence: CDR1 KGHSH, CDR2 LQKENI. The CDR3 is CASSRLAATYNEQFF. In DNA, the CDR3 is TGTGCCAGCTCACGACTAGCGGCAACCTACAATGAGCAGTTCTTC. The full variable domain, with the rest looked up from reference TRBV18 and TRBJ2-1, is NAGVMQNPRHLVRRRGQEARLRCSPMKGHSHVYWYRQLPEEGLKFMVYLQKENIIDESGMPKERFSAEFPKEGPSILRIQQVVRGDSAAYFCASSRLAATYNEQFFGPGTRLTVL.

The J gene is TRBJ1-2, the V gene TRBV5-4, with D tentatively TRBD1 (6 bases). V lost 6 bases and J 2 bases, leaving 17 bases between the germline ends. The CDR3 is 15 amino acids. Germline lookup yields CDR1 SGHNT and CDR2 YYREEE (reference sequence). The CDR3: CASNPGQTINYGYTF. The CDR3 DNA reads as TGTGCCAGCAACCCAGGACAGACGATAAACTATGGCTACACCTTC. The full variable domain, completed using reference TRBV5-4 and TRBJ1-2, is ETGVTQSPTHLIKTRGQQVTLRCSSQSGHNTVSWYQQALGQGPQFIFQYYREEENGRGNFPPRFSGLQFPNYSSELNVNALELDDSALYLCASNPGQTINYGYTFGSGTRLTVV.

The chain has TRBV5-6 and TRBJ1-6; a possible D gene is TRBD1 (5 bases). CDR1 and CDR2 from the germline V gene are SGHDT and YYEEEE. The CDR3 is made up of 15 amino acids. Trimming removed 2 bases at V and 5 bases at J, with 11 bases between. CDR3 region: CASSFVIQDNSPLHF. The CDR3 nucleotides are TGTGCCAGCAGCTTTGTAATACAGGATAATTCACCCCTCCACTTT.

This clone has a single count. The J gene is TRBJ2-1, the V gene TRBV6-1, with 8 bases identical to TRBD2. J gave up 3 bases and V 7 bases, and 8 bases lay outside the gene matches. The CDR3 length is 15 residues. Germline lookup yields CDR1 MNHNS and CDR2 SASEGT. The CDR3 DNA reads TGTGCCAGCATATCCGGGCGGGAGGACTACAATGAGCAGTTCTTC. Residues: CASISGREDYNEQFF.

The chain joins TRBV19 to TRBJ2-1; D is perhaps TRBD2 (7 bases). The CDR3 is 13 residues long. In germline, CDR1 is LNHDA, CDR2 SQIVND (reference sequence). V was cut by 11 bases and J by 5 bases, with 16 bases left in between. The CDR3 DNA is TGTGCCGGGGGCGGGGGAGGGAACAATGAGCAGTTCTTC. It yields the protein CAGGGGGNNEQFF.

The gene calls are TRBV9 and TRBJ2-1; 11 bases match TRBD2. J lost 6 bases, V lost 3 bases, and 5 bases had no gene match. Per germline, CDR1 SGDLS and CDR2 YYNGEE. The length of the CDR3 is 15 residues. The CDR3: CASSAGLAVANEQFF. CDR3 sequence (DNA): TGTGCCAGCAGCGCGGGACTAGCGGTGGCCAATGAGCAGTTCTTC.

This clone was counted a single time. The chain is built from TRBV5-1 and TRBJ2-5, with 7 bases lining up with TRBD2. CDR3 length: 14 amino acids. Germline CDR1 reads SGHRS; CDR2 reads YFSETQ. J gave up 4 bases and V 4 bases, and 7 bases lay outside the gene matches. The DNA for the CDR3 is TGCGCCAGCAGCCTTTATCCGGGGGGAGAGACCCAGTACTTC. This encodes CASSLYPGGETQYF.

This clone was detected only a few times. CDR3 sequence reads: CASRESDRAQHF. For the CDR3, the DNA is TGTGCCAGCAGGGAGAGTGACCGAGCCCAGCATTTT. The rearrangement joins TRBV6-1 to TRBJ1-5; no clear D. Trimming removed 6 bases from V and 11 bases from J, with 14 bases in between. CDR1 is MNHNS, CDR2 SASEGT, per germline. This CDR3 has 12 residues.

This chain uses TRBV4-1 with TRBJ2-1; 7 nucleotides agree with TRBD1. CDR3 length: 15 residues. The germline V gene encodes CDR1 MGHRA and CDR2 YSYEKL. The V segment lost 4 bases and the J segment 9 bases; nucleotides outside the gene matches: 12. The chain's CDR3 is CASSPPMTGSGEQFF. The CDR3 DNA is TGCGCCAGCAGCCCACCCATGACAGGGAGTGGTGAGCAGTTCTTC.

This clone was detected only a few times. V is TRBV21-1 and J is TRBJ2-2; the D call in the table, TRBD1, was not verified against the DNA. TRBV21-1 is annotated as a pseudogene. The CDR3 consists of 15 residues. CDR3 in DNA: TGTGCCAGCAGCAGACGGACAAAGAACACCGGGGAGCTGTTTTTT. Its translation is CASSRRTKNTGELFF.

CDR3 loop: CASSIGTGTGELFF. The CDR3, as DNA: TGTGCCAGTAGTATCGGGACAGGCACCGGGGAGCTGTTTTTT. The rearrangement links TRBV19 to TRBJ2-2, with 8 bases identical to TRBD1. This CDR3 is built from 14 residues. From germline, CDR1 is LNHDA and CDR2 SQIVND (reference sequence). J lost 4 bases, V lost 3 bases, and 1 base had no gene match.